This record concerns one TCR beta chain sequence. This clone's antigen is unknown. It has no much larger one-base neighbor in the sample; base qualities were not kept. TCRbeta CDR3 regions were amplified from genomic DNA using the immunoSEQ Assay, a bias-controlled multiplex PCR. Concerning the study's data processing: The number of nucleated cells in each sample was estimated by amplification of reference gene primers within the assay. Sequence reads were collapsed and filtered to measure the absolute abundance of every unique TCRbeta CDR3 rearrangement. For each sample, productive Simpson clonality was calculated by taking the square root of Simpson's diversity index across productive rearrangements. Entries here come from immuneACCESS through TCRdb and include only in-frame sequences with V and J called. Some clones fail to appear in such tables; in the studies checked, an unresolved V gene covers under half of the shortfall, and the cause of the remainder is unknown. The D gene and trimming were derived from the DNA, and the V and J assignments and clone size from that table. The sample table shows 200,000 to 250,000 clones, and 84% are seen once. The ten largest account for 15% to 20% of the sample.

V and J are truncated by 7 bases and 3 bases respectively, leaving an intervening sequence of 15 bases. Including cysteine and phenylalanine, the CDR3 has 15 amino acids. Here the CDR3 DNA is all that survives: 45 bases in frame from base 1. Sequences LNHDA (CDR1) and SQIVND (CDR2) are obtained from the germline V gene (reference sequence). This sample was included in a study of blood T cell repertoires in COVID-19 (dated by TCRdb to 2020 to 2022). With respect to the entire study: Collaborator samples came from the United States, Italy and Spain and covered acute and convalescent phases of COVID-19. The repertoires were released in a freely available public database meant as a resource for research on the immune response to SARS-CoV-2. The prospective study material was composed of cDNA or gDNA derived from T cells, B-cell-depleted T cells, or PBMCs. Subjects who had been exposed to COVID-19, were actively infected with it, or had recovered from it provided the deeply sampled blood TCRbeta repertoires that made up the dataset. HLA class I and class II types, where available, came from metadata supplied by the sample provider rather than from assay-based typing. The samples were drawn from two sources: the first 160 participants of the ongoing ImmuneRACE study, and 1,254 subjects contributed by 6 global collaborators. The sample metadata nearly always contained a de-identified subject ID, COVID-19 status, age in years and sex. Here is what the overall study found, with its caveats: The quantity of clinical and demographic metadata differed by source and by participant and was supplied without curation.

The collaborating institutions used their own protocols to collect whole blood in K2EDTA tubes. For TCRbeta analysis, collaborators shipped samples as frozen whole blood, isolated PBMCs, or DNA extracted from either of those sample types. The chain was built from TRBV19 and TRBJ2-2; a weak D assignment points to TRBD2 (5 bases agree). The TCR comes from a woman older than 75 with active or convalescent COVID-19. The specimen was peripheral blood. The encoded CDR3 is CASTHYAGDTGELFF. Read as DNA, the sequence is TGTGCCAGTACCCACTATGCGGGTGACACCGGGGAGCTGTTTTTT. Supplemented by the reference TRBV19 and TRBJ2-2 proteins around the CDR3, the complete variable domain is DGGITQSPKYLFRKEGQNVTLSCEQNLNHDAMYWYRQDPGQGLRLIYYSQIVNDFQKGDIAEGYSVSREKKESFPLTVTSAQKNPTAFYLCASTHYAGDTGELFFGEGSRLTVL.